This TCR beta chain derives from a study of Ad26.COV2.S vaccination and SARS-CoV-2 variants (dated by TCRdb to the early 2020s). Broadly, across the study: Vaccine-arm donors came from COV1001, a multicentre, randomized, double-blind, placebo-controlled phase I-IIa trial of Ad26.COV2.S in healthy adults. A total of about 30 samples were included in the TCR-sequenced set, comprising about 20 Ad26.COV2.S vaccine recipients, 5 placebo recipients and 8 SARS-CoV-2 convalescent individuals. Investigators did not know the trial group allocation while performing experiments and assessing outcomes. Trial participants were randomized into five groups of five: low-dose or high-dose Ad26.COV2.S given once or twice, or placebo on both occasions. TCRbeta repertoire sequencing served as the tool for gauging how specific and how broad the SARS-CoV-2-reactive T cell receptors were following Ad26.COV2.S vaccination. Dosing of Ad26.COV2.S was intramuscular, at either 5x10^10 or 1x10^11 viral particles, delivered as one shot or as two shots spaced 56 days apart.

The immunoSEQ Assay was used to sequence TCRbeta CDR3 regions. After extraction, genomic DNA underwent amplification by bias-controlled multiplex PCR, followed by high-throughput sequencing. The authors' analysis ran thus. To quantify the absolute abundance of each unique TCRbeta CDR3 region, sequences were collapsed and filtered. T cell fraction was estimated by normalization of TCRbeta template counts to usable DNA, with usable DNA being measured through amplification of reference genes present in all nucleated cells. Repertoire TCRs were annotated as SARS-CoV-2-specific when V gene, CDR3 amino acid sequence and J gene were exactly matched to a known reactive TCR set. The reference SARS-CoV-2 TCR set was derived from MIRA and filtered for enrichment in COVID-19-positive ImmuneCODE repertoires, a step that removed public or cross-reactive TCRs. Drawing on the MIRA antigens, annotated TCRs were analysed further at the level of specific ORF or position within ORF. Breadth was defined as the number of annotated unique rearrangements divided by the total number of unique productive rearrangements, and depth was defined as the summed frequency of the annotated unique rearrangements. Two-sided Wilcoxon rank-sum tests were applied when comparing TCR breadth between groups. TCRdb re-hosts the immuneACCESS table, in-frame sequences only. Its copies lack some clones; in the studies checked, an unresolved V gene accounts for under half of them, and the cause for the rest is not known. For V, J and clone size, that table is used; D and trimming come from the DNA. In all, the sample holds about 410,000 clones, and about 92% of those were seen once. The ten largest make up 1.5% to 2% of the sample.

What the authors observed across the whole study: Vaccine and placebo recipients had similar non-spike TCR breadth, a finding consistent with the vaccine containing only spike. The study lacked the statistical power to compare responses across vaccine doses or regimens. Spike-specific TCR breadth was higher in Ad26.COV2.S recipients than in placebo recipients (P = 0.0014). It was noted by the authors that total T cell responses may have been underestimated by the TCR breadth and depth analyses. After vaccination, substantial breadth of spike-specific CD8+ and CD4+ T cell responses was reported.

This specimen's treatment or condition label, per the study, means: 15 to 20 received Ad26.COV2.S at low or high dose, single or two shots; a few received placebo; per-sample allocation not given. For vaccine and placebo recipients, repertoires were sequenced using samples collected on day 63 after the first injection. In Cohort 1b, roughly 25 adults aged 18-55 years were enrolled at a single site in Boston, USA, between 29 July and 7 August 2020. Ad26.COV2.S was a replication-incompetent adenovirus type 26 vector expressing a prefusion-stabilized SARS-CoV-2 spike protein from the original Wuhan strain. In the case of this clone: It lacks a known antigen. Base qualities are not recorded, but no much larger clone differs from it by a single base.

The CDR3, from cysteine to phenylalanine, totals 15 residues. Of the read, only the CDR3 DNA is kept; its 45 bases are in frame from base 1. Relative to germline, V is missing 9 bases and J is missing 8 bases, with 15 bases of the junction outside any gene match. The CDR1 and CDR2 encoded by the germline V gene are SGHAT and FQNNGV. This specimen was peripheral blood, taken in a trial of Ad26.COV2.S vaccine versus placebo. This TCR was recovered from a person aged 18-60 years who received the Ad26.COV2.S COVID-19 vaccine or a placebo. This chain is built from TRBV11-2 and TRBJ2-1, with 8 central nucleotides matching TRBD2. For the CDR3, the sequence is CASMHRGGPGYEQFF. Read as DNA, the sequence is TGTGCCAGTATGCACCGGGGGGGGCCAGGCTATGAGCAGTTCTTC.